The 18 T cell receptor beta chains below come from one sample, sequenced in a study of T cells in Graves' hyperthyroidism and ophthalmopathy. Amplification yielded TCR beta CDR3 regions, with RNA transcripts as the source. TCR CDR3 underwent first-round RT-PCR with the HTBI primer set. Using its own MiXCR run on the multiplex PCR reads, TCRdb lists one record per CDR3 protein. The profile covers under 400,000 distinct CDR3 sequences, with 18% appearing a single time and 15% to 17% taken by the ten largest. Sequenced input: blood. Receptors were obtained from a woman aged 40 to 50 with Graves' ophthalmopathy.

This clonotype has at least ten counts. The chain uses TRBV11-1 and TRBJ2-2; TRBD1 is a possible D gene (5 bases). V shed 5 bases and J shed 5 bases, with 18 bases lying between them. The germline V gene has CDR1 SGHAT and CDR2 FQDESV (reference sequence). The CDR3 runs to 16 residues. The chain's CDR3 is CASSPRPQGWTGELFF. In DNA, the CDR3 is TGTGCCAGCAGCCCCCGACCCCAGGGCTGGACCGGGGAGCTGTTTTTT.

This clonotype showed up just a few times. Given a much more abundant clone one base away, this may be a read error. This chain joins TRBV14 and TRBJ1-1, with D perhaps matching TRBD1 (6 bases). The length of the CDR3 is 16 residues. The germline V gene encodes CDR1 SGHDN and CDR2 FVKESK. Here the CDR3 reads CANSQDKGGHNTEAFF. CDR3 bases: TGTGCCAACAGCCAAGATAAGGGGGGCCATAACACTGAAGCTTTCTTT.

This clonotype was observed many times. For the CDR3, the DNA is TGCGCCAGCAGCGGATCGGGCGGCAACGGGGAGCTGTTTTTT. As protein: CASSGSGGNGELFF. The chain has TRBV5-1 and TRBJ2-2; D unresolved. The length of the CDR3 is 14 residues. Per germline, CDR1 SGHRS and CDR2 YFSETQ. Trimming shortened V by 4 bases and J by 7 bases, and 14 bases separated the two germline ends.

This clonotype was seen at least ten times. The V call is TRBV20-1, the J call TRBJ1-1, with D hard to call. Germline V gene data show CDR1 as DFQATT and CDR2 as SNEGSKA (reference sequence). This CDR3 is 11 amino acids long. The CDR3 here is CRPLRDTEAFF. The CDR3 DNA reads as TGCAGGCCACTTCGGGACACTGAAGCTTTCTTT.

The chain uses TRBV5-1 and TRBJ2-2; 7 bases fit TRBD1. This CDR3 has 15 amino acids. The germline gives CDR1 SGHRS, CDR2 YFSETQ. Trimming removed 1 base from V and 0 bases from J; junction bases left unmatched: 0. The CDR3 sequence: CASSLTGANTGELFF. In DNA form, the CDR3 reads TGCGCCAGCAGCTTGACAGGGGCGAACACCGGGGAGCTGTTTTTT.

This clonotype was detected many times. This sequence joins TRBV6-2 or TRBV6-3 and TRBJ1-5; the match to TRBD1 covers 8 bases. CDR3 length: 13 residues. V lost 10 bases to trimming and J lost 4 bases; unmatched junction nucleotides: 6. The germline gives CDR1 MNHEY, CDR2 SVGEGT. This CDR3 is CATSTGGNQPQHF. The CDR3 nucleotides read TGTGCCACCTCAACAGGGGGTAATCAGCCCCAGCATTTT.

In its sample, this clonotype was seen many times. The genes are TRBV6-5 and TRBJ1-2; tentative D call: TRBD1 (6 bases). The length of the CDR3 is 12 residues. V dropped 11 bases and J dropped 2 bases, with 12 bases sitting between them. The germline V gene has CDR1 MNHEY and CDR2 SVGAGI. The chain's CDR3 is CAAGDRNYGYTF. The DNA of the CDR3 is TGTGCCGCAGGGGACCGAAACTATGGCTACACCTTC.

The V gene is TRBV9, the J gene TRBJ2-2; 13 bases are shared with TRBD2. Germline CDR1 is SGDLS and CDR2 is YYNGEE. V lost 2 bases and J lost 4; bases outside the gene matches: 8. This CDR3 spans 18 amino acids. The CDR3 DNA sequence: TGTGCCAGCAGCGTCGGGACTAGCGGGAACTGGTTCACCGGGGAGCTGTTTTTT. Encoded protein: CASSVGTSGNWFTGELFF.

This clonotype was detected many times. This chain joins TRBV20-1 and TRBJ2-7; the D gene is possibly TRBD2 (6 bases). Germline loops: CDR1 DFQATT, CDR2 SNEGSKA (reference sequence). With 3 bases removed from V and 1 base from J, the gap between germline ends came to 10 bases. This CDR3 has 13 amino acids. The DNA of the CDR3 is TGCAGTGCTAGGGGGGACTTGTCCTACGAGCAGTACTTC. Protein product: CSARGDLSYEQYF.

This clonotype was detected many times. The V and J genes are TRBV2 and TRBJ2-3; possibly TRBD1 for D (5 bases). V shed 4 bases and J shed 4 bases, with 12 bases lying between them. Germline V gene sequence: CDR1 SNHLY, CDR2 FYNNEI. The CDR3 is 14 residues long. CDR3 sequence reads: CASSVTGFADTQYF. The CDR3 bases are TGTGCCAGCAGTGTAACAGGTTTTGCAGATACGCAGTATTTT.

This clonotype was counted ten times or more. The chain employs TRBV27 and TRBJ2-7; a possible D gene is TRBD1 (6 bases). V dropped 5 bases and J dropped 2 bases, with 13 bases sitting between them. Germline assignment: CDR1 MNHEY and CDR2 SMNVEV (reference sequence). The CDR3 length is 14 residues. The chain's CDR3 is CASSQGYGPYEQYF. CDR3 DNA: TGTGCCAGCAGTCAGGGGTACGGACCCTACGAGCAGTACTTC.

This clonotype occurred a few times. The CDR3 protein is CASSSGRSGGYTF. CDR3 bases: TGTGCCAGCAGCTCGGGACGGAGCGGCGGCTACACCTTC. The J gene is TRBJ1-2, the V gene TRBV6-1; weak D call: TRBD1 (5 bases). The length of the CDR3 is 13 residues. V dropped 6 bases and J dropped 8 bases, with 16 bases sitting between them. CDR1 MNHNS and CDR2 SASEGT come from the germline V gene.

This clonotype showed up many times. The chain uses TRBV4-3 and TRBJ2-2; 10 bases map to TRBD2. The CDR3 consists of 17 residues. CDR1 LGHNA and CDR2 YSLEER come from the germline V gene. With 0 bases clipped from V and 4 bases from J, the junction kept 5 bases outside the gene matches. The CDR3 DNA sequence: TGCGCCAGCAGCCAAGAAAGGACTAGCGGCCCCACCGGGGAGCTGTTTTTT. Protein sequence: CASSQERTSGPTGELFF.

In its sample, this clonotype was seen many times. The V and J genes are TRBV10-2 and TRBJ2-6, with 11 bases aligning to TRBD2. The CDR3 is 18 amino acids. With 3 bases clipped from V and 4 bases from J, the junction kept 8 bases outside the gene matches. Germline assignment: CDR1 WSHSY and CDR2 SAAADI. The CDR3 here is CASSDLAGGLLGANVLTF. The CDR3 region has the DNA TGCGCCAGCAGTGATCTAGCGGGAGGATTGTTGGGGGCCAACGTCCTGACTTTC.

This clonotype was observed at least ten times. This chain links TRBV19 with TRBJ1-1, with D maybe TRBD1 (6 bases). The germline CDR1 and CDR2 sequences are LNHDA and SQIVND (reference sequence). V was pared by 10 bases and J by 5 bases, with 17 bases between. The CDR3 extends over 13 amino acids. CDR3 sequence reads: CATGRGAQTEAFF. In DNA, the CDR3 is TGTGCCACGGGGCGGGGGGCGCAGACTGAAGCTTTCTTT.

This clonotype was seen repeatedly, ten times or more. The genes are TRBV4-2 and TRBJ2-7, with 9 bases aligning to TRBD2. The trim removed 0 bases at V and 5 bases at J, leaving 14 bases unmatched. The CDR3 is 18 residues long. In germline, CDR1 is LGHNA, CDR2 YNFKEQ. CDR3 loop: CASSQEAASGVLGDEQYF. As DNA, the CDR3 is TGTGCCAGCAGCCAAGAAGCGGCTAGCGGGGTCCTTGGGGACGAGCAGTACTTC.

This rearrangement joins TRBV14 to TRBJ1-1; D perhaps matches TRBD1 (5 bases). Germline loops: CDR1 SGHDN, CDR2 FVKESK. V lost 0 bases and J 4 bases, leaving 9 bases between the germline ends. The CDR3 is made up of 14 amino acids. The CDR3 loop reads CASSQEPGGTEAFF. The DNA of the CDR3 is TGTGCCAGCAGCCAAGAGCCGGGGGGCACTGAAGCTTTCTTT. Based on the CDR3 plus reference TRBV14 and TRBJ1-1, the full variable domain is EAGVTQFPSHSVIEKGQTVTLRCDPISGHDNLYWYRRVMGKEIKFLLHFVKESKQDESGMPNNRFLAERTGGTYSTLKVQPAELEDSGVYFCASSQEPGGTEAFFGQGTRLTVV.

This clonotype was picked up many times. J is TRBJ2-7 and V is TRBV11-2, with 10 bases identical to TRBD2. V was pared by 4 bases and J by 5 bases, with 11 bases of the junction left unmatched. Looked up from germline, CDR1 is SGHAT and CDR2 is FQNNGV. CDR3 length: 16 amino acids. In DNA form, the CDR3 reads TGTGCCAGCAGCTCTATTAGCGGGAGGCGCGCACACGAGCAGTACTTC. It yields the protein CASSSISGRRAHEQYF.